This T cell receptor beta chain appears in the sequencing data of a study of T cells in tumors and immune-related adverse events (dated by TCRdb to the early 2020s). V is cut back by 5 bases and J by 0 bases, with 4 bases in the junction unmatched. The CDR3 goes from the cysteine to the phenylalanine over 15 residues. The retained sequence is limited to the CDR3, 45 bases, with the frame set at the first base. The germline V gene encodes CDR1 SGHVS and CDR2 FNYEAQ. Using the immunoSEQ assay, the TCR beta locus was amplified and sequenced, producing bulk TCR Vbeta CDR3 data. Per the original workflow: CDR3s were excluded if they were non-productive, were shorter than 7 amino acids, or did not start with C or end with F/W. Only specimens with at least 1000 reads were analysed, and clonotypes were defined at the amino acid level. Clonality was computed as 1 minus Pielou's evenness. Library sizes were equalized by abundance-weighted random subsampling with replacement, repeated 100 times to report 95% confidence intervals. The Morisita overlap index was used to quantify repertoire overlap, and the top 40 clones in each specimen were examined for overlap with the irAE. This immuneACCESS table, as held by TCRdb, lists in-frame sequences with V and J called but not all clones. Of the missing ones, under half trace to an unresolved V gene in checked studies; the others have no known cause. The V and J calls and clone size are taken from that table; D and trimming were inferred from the DNA. The sample has more than 20,000 clones on record, around nine tenths of them singletons. Approximately 1.5% of the sample belongs to the ten largest clones.

The sample's treatment or condition label is to be understood as: nivolumab (PD-1 blockade) given before sampling. The DNeasy Blood and Tissue Kit was used to extract DNA from formalin-fixed paraffin-embedded specimens. As to this clone: Its antigen is not yet known. Base qualities were left out, and no much larger clone turns up one base away.

Recombination linked TRBV7-6 to TRBJ1-2; 9 middle bases align to TRBD1. The source material was lymph node tissue, sampled from a patient treated with anti-PD-1 therapy. This receptor was obtained from a female donor with metastatic renal cell carcinoma. The encoded CDR3 is CASSPGQGPNYGYTF. The sequenced DNA: TGTGCCAGCAGCCCGGGACAGGGTCCTAACTATGGCTACACCTTC.